One sample yielded the 27 T cell receptor beta chains listed below, sequenced in a study of Graves' ophthalmopathy and Graves' hyperthyroidism. The authors amplified TCR beta CDR3 regions, and they did so from RNA transcripts for repertoire sequencing. Investigators did first-round RT-PCR with HTBI primers, then second-round multiplex PCR. Each CDR3 protein is one row after TCRdb ran MiXCR on the multiplex PCR reads. Among roughly 500,000 distinct CDR3 sequences, 13% to 15% were seen once, and the ten largest hold over 7.5%. Sequencing used blood. The origin of the receptors is a woman in her 30s with Graves' ophthalmopathy.

This clonotype was observed many times. This chain connects TRBV11-1 to TRBJ2-5; D remains unclear. CDR1 SGHAT and CDR2 FQDESV come from the germline V gene (reference sequence). V shed 0 bases and J shed 0 bases, with 14 bases lying between them. The CDR3 is 17 residues long. The CDR3 spells CASSLAPRLLYQETQYF. CDR3 coding DNA: TGTGCCAGCAGCTTAGCTCCGAGGCTCTTGTACCAAGAGACCCAGTACTTC.

This clonotype was recorded at least ten times. Here the CDR3 reads CASTSGREAFF. For the CDR3, the DNA is TGTGCCAGTACCTCCGGGAGAGAAGCTTTCTTT. The rearrangement uses TRBV7-9 and TRBJ1-1; D gene ambiguous. Germline CDR1 SEHNR, CDR2 FQNEAQ (reference sequence). The V and J ends lost 9 bases and 8 bases respectively, with 13 bases between them. There are 11 residues in the CDR3.

This clonotype was recorded many times. The chain recombines TRBV11-2 with TRBJ1-2; 7 bases fit TRBD1. The length of the CDR3 is 16 residues. CDR1 SGHAT and CDR2 FQNNGV come from the germline V gene. V gave up 5 bases and J gave up 3 bases; unmatched junction bases: 12. The DNA of the CDR3 is TGTGCCAGCAGCCAGGGGGAGGGACAGCGGTACTATGGCTACACCTTC. Amino acid sequence: CASSQGEGQRYYGYTF.

This sequence joins TRBV2 and TRBJ2-7; D not certain. Per germline, CDR1 SNHLY and CDR2 FYNNEI. Trimming shortened V by 7 bases and J by 1 base, and 11 bases separated the two germline ends. CDR3 length: 13 residues. CDR3 loop: CASTLTQSYEQYF. Here the CDR3 DNA reads TGTGCCAGCACCCTGACGCAATCCTACGAGCAGTACTTC.

This clonotype was recorded at least ten times. The chain joins TRBV14 to TRBJ2-7; D gene uncertain. There are 13 residues in the CDR3. With 2 bases removed from V and 1 base from J, the gap between germline ends came to 6 bases. Per germline, CDR1 SGHDN and CDR2 FVKESK. The DNA for the CDR3 is TGTGCCAGCAGCCAATATGGGTCCTACGAGCAGTACTTC. Translating gives CASSQYGSYEQYF.

This clonotype was detected many times. The chain combines TRBV28 with TRBJ2-7, with 8 nucleotides matching TRBD1. The CDR3 extends over 15 amino acids. V lost 8 bases to trimming and J lost 0 bases; unmatched junction nucleotides: 9. Germline loops: CDR1 MDHEN, CDR2 SYDVKM. Written as DNA, the CDR3 is TGTGCCAGCCGACAGGGGATCTTCATCTCCTACGAGCAGTACTTC. Protein sequence: CASRQGIFISYEQYF.

This clonotype was recorded at least ten times. This chain uses TRBV10-3 with TRBJ2-5; D unclear. CDR3 length: 12 residues. CDR1 and CDR2 (germline): ENHRY, SYGVKD. Trimming removed 3 bases from V and 5 bases from J, with 7 bases in between. The CDR3 region has the DNA TGTGCCATCAGTGATGGAGCGGAGACCCAGTACTTC. Amino acids: CAISDGAETQYF.

This clonotype was recorded at least ten times. In nucleotides, the CDR3 is TGTGCCAGCACCCCGGGGGCGAGCGGCTACACCTTC. Amino acid sequence: CASTPGASGYTF. The rearrangement links TRBV12-3 or TRBV12-4 to TRBJ1-2, with D tentatively TRBD1 (6 bases). The CDR3 length is 12 residues. Deletions cut 7 bases from V and 8 bases from J, with 14 bases between.

Regarding this clonotype: This may be a read error: a much more frequent sequence differs by one nucleotide. The chain has TRBV20-1 and TRBJ2-4, with 12 bases identical to TRBD2. The CDR3 consists of 16 residues. From germline, CDR1 is DFQATT and CDR2 SNEGSKA (reference sequence). In nucleotides, the CDR3 is TGCAGTGCCCCTAGCGGGAGGGAGGCTGGCAAAAACATTAAGTACTTC. Protein sequence: CSAPSGREAGKNIKYF.

Ten or more counts support this clonotype. This rearrangement joins TRBV12-3 or TRBV12-4 to TRBJ1-5; 7 nucleotides match TRBD1. This CDR3 contains 15 residues. The V and J ends lost 1 base and 6 bases, in that order; junction bases with no gene match: 6. The DNA for the CDR3 is TGTGCCAGCAGTTTAGGGGGACAGAGTCTTCAGCCCCAGCATTTT. It translates to CASSLGGQSLQPQHF.

This clonotype was seen at least ten times. The chain couples TRBV28 to TRBJ2-7; tentative D call: TRBD2 (6 bases). There are 14 residues in the CDR3. CDR1 is MDHEN, CDR2 SYDVKM, per germline. V was pared by 5 bases and J by 9 bases, with 20 bases between. Here the CDR3 DNA reads TGTGCCAGCAGTACGGGACTTGGGGGGATCGGGCAGTACTTC. Translating gives CASSTGLGGIGQYF.

This clonotype has at least ten counts. The rearrangement joins TRBV11-1 to TRBJ2-7; TRBD1 is a possible D gene (5 bases). CDR1 is SGHAT and CDR2 is FQDESV in the germline V gene (reference sequence). The V and J ends lost 4 bases and 3 bases respectively, with 7 bases between them. The CDR3 contains 12 residues. The CDR3 is CASSWGLYEQYF. For the CDR3, the DNA is TGTGCCAGCAGCTGGGGCCTCTACGAGCAGTACTTC.

This clonotype was detected ten times or more. The gene calls are TRBV20-1 and TRBJ1-5; possible D gene TRBD1, 6 bases. The CDR3 sequence is 14 residues long. With 6 bases removed from V and 2 bases from J, the gap between germline ends came to 14 bases. Germline V lookup: CDR1 DFQATT, CDR2 SNEGSKA (reference sequence). The CDR3 sequence: CSAEQGSGNQPQHF. The CDR3 region has the DNA TGCAGTGCGGAACAGGGTTCGGGCAATCAGCCCCAGCATTTT.

This clonotype was picked up a small number of times. V gene TRBV20-1 combines with J gene TRBJ2-7; 11 bases fit TRBD1. The V segment lost 5 bases and the J segment 6 bases; nucleotides outside the gene matches: 9. Per the germline V gene, CDR1 is DFQATT and CDR2 is SNEGSKA (reference sequence). The CDR3 runs to 14 residues. The CDR3 loop is CSAEFRDRGFEQYF. CDR3 DNA sequence: TGCAGTGCTGAATTTCGGGACAGGGGGTTCGAGCAGTACTTC.

This clonotype has at least ten counts. V and J are TRBV20-1 and TRBJ1-1; D is ambiguous. V was clipped by 6 bases and J by 4 bases, with 15 bases between them. The germline CDR1 and CDR2 sequences are DFQATT and SNEGSKA (reference sequence). This CDR3 is built from 13 residues. CDR3 in amino acids: CSADTRSGTEAFF. CDR3 bases: TGCAGTGCAGACACCAGGTCGGGCACTGAAGCTTTCTTT.

This clonotype appeared many times. This chain connects TRBV12-3 or TRBV12-4 to TRBJ2-3; D assignment may be TRBD1 or TRBD2 (5 bases each). Trimming took 6 bases from V and 3 from J, leaving 13 bases between them. This CDR3 is 14 amino acids long. The CDR3 nucleotides are TGTGCCAGCAGCTACGGGGACCTAACAGATACGCAGTATTTT. Translated, it gives CASSYGDLTDTQYF.

This clonotype came up many times. The V and J genes are TRBV14 and TRBJ2-7, with 8 bases fitting TRBD1. This CDR3 spans 14 amino acids. The ends lost 4 bases at V and 8 bases at J; junction bases unmatched: 10. Germline assignment: CDR1 SGHDN and CDR2 FVKESK. The CDR3 is CASSPNRGAIKQYF. CDR3 bases: TGTGCCAGCAGCCCTAACAGGGGGGCCATCAAGCAGTACTTC. Combining the CDR3 with reference TRBV14 and TRBJ2-7 gives the whole variable domain EAGVTQFPSHSVIEKGQTVTLRCDPISGHDNLYWYRRVMGKEIKFLLHFVKESKQDESGMPNNRFLAERTGGTYSTLKVQPAELEDSGVYFCASSPNRGAIKQYFGPGTRLTVT.

Remarks on this clonotype: A read error may produce the germline difference seen at one junction end. This chain uses TRBV6-5 with TRBJ2-2; TRBD2 might be the D (6 bases). From germline, CDR1 is MNHEY and CDR2 SVGAGI. This CDR3 is 14 amino acids long. CDR3 sequence (DNA): TGTGCCAGCAGTTACAGGGGAAAGACCGGGGAGGTGTTTTTT. It encodes CASSYRGKTGEVFF.

This clonotype was counted ten times or more. CDR3 in DNA: TGTGCCAGCAGTGAGGGACCCGAGCAGTACTTC. Encoded protein: CASSEGPEQYF. V usage is TRBV6-1 and J usage is TRBJ2-7, with D possibly being TRBD1 or TRBD2 (5 bases each). Germline assignment: CDR1 MNHNS and CDR2 SASEGT. This CDR3 is built from 11 residues. The V gene lost 3 bases and the J gene lost 6 bases, with 6 bases spanning the gap.

This chain uses TRBV5-1 with TRBJ2-7; TRBD2 aligns across 8 bases. CDR3 length: 15 amino acids. CDR1 and CDR2 from the germline V gene are SGHRS and YFSETQ. Losses at the gene ends were 5 bases for V and 1 base for J; bases not matched to a gene: 8. The CDR3: CASSGSAGGSYEQYF. As DNA, the CDR3 is TGCGCCAGCAGTGGGTCGGCGGGAGGATCCTACGAGCAGTACTTC. The full variable domain, with the rest looked up from reference TRBV5-1 and TRBJ2-7, is KAGVTQTPRYLIKTRGQQVTLSCSPISGHRSVSWYQQTPGQGLQFLFEYFSETQRNKGNFPGRFSGRQFSNSRSEMNVSTLELGDSALYLCASSGSAGGSYEQYFGPGTRLTVT.

This chain connects TRBV12-3 or TRBV12-4 to TRBJ2-5; D may be TRBD1 (6 bases). V lost 3 bases and J 6 bases, leaving 17 bases between the germline ends. The CDR3 has 15 residues. DNA for the CDR3: TGTGCCAGCAGTTTCTCCCCCACAGGGACCCAGACCCAGTACTTC. Its translation is CASSFSPTGTQTQYF.

This clonotype was picked up many times. The chain carries TRBV12-3 or TRBV12-4 and TRBJ2-2, with D hard to call. CDR3 length: 13 amino acids. Trimming cost V 3 bases and J 7 bases, with 9 bases left between them. The CDR3 DNA sequence: TGTGCCAGCAGTTTGTTTGAAAGCGGGGAGCTGTTTTTT. Protein product: CASSLFESGELFF.

In this sample, this clonotype turned up many times. J is TRBJ2-7 and V is TRBV6-1; 7 positions match TRBD2. The CDR3 is made up of 13 amino acids. V shed 5 bases and J 11 bases; nucleotides not matched to a gene: 12. In germline, CDR1 is MNHNS, CDR2 SASEGT. The CDR3, as DNA: TGTGCCAGCAGTACCTGGACTAGTCCGGCGAAGTACTTC. Its translation is CASSTWTSPAKYF.

In this sample, this clonotype turned up many times. The gene calls are TRBV24-1 and TRBJ1-6; 7 bases map to TRBD1. Germline assignment: CDR1 KGHDR and CDR2 SFDVKD. This CDR3 region has 15 residues. V lost 4 bases, J lost 8 bases, and 7 bases stayed unmatched. DNA of the CDR3: TGTGCCACCAGTGAGTCGGGACAGAATGATTCACCCCTCCACTTT. It translates to CATSESGQNDSPLHF.

This clonotype has only a few counts. A read error may explain this, as a much larger clone is one base away. The chain links TRBV6-2 or TRBV6-3 to TRBJ2-5; 8 bases are a match to TRBD2. From germline, CDR1 is MNHEY and CDR2 SVGEGT. The CDR3 has 15 residues. Here the CDR3 reads CAISTGGTRQETQYF. The CDR3 coding sequence is TGTGCCATCAGTACGGGGGGGACGAGACAAGAGACCCAGTACTTC.

This clonotype was seen repeatedly, ten times or more. The chain couples TRBV5-1 to TRBJ2-4; the D is unclear. Germline CDR1 is SGHRS and CDR2 is YFSETQ. CDR3 length: 11 residues. V dropped 1 base and J dropped 10 bases, with 6 bases sitting between them. The CDR3 protein is CASSLLGIQYF. The DNA for the CDR3 is TGCGCCAGCAGCTTGTTAGGGATTCAGTACTTC.

This clonotype was counted ten times or more. V and J are TRBV29-1 and TRBJ1-5; 7 positions agree with TRBD1. The CDR3 covers 14 residues. In germline, CDR1 is SQVTM, CDR2 ANQGSEA. The ends lost 4 bases at V and 0 bases at J; junction bases unmatched: 3. The CDR3: CSVGTGISNQPQHF. CDR3 in DNA: TGCAGCGTTGGGACAGGAATTAGCAATCAGCCCCAGCATTTT.